This is a list of T cell receptor beta chains from one sample in a study of blood T cell repertoires in COVID-19. Clones were read by immunoSEQ multiplex PCR, and TCRdb kept only the in-frame ones, dropping some. The table records about 230,000 clones, roughly 83% of them present only once. The sample taken for sequencing was peripheral blood. The source is a woman between 70 and 85 years old with active or convalescent COVID-19. CDR3s include the opening cysteine and the closing phenylalanine or tryptophan. Fields, in order: clone size, J gene, D gene, CDR3 length, V gene, CDR3 DNA, CDR3 protein. The D gene is left open where the match is weak. For some rows the clone size is stated as once, few or many, or as a class when expanded; others skip it.

abundance: -
j_gene: TRBJ1-2
d_gene: -
len: 15
v_gene: TRBV18
CDR3nt: TGTGCCAGCTCACCACTGACCCCGCCAGGCTATGGCTACACCTTC
CDR3aa: CASSPLTPPGYGYTF

abundance: -
j_gene: TRBJ1-2
d_gene: -
len: 14
v_gene: TRBV5-1
CDR3nt: TGCGCCAGCAGCCCTGGACAGAACAACTATGGCTACACCTTC
CDR3aa: CASSPGQNNYGYTF

abundance: -
j_gene: TRBJ2-4
d_gene: -
len: 15
v_gene: TRBV2
CDR3nt: TGTGCCAGCACCCCGACAGCCCTAGCCAAAAACATTCAGTACTTC
CDR3aa: CASTPTALAKNIQYF

abundance: -
j_gene: TRBJ1-4
d_gene: TRBD1
len: 14
v_gene: TRBV2
CDR3nt: TGTGCCAGCAGCCGGGACAGGGGTGGGGAAAAACTGTTTTTT
CDR3aa: CASSRDRGGEKLFF

abundance: -
j_gene: TRBJ2-1
d_gene: TRBD2
len: 17
v_gene: TRBV11-3
CDR3nt: TGTGCCAGCAGCACCCCGTCAGCGGGGCCTTATTACAATGAGCAGTTCTTC
CDR3aa: CASSTPSAGPYYNEQFF

abundance: -
j_gene: TRBJ2-3
d_gene: TRBD1
len: 16
v_gene: TRBV9
CDR3nt: TGTGCCAGCAGCGCGGGACAGGGGGCTGGCACAGATACGCAGTATTTT
CDR3aa: CASSAGQGAGTDTQYF

abundance: once
j_gene: TRBJ2-7
d_gene: -
len: 14
v_gene: TRBV23-1
CDR3nt: TGCGCCAGCAGTCAAACCCAGGGAAACTACGAGCAGTACTTC
CDR3aa: CASSQTQGNYEQYF

abundance: once
j_gene: TRBJ1-1
d_gene: -
len: 12
v_gene: TRBV7-2
CDR3nt: TGTGCCAGCAGCTTAGCGGGGGGGCTGGCTTTCTTT
CDR3aa: CASSLAGGLAFF

abundance: -
j_gene: TRBJ2-7
d_gene: -
len: 16
v_gene: TRBV7-2
CDR3nt: TGTGCCAGCAGCTTAGGGGGGGGCGGGAGTCCCTACGAGCAGTACTTC
CDR3aa: CASSLGGGGSPYEQYF

abundance: once
j_gene: TRBJ2-7
d_gene: TRBD2
len: 14
v_gene: TRBV2
CDR3nt: TGTGCCAGCAGTAGCGGGGTGATGTCCTACGAGCAGTACTTC
CDR3aa: CASSSGVMSYEQYF

abundance: -
j_gene: TRBJ2-3
d_gene: -
len: 14
v_gene: TRBV6-5
CDR3nt: TGTGCCACCGATCTCAGGCAGAGCACAGATACGCAGTATTTT
CDR3aa: CATDLRQSTDTQYF

abundance: -
j_gene: TRBJ2-1
d_gene: TRBD2
len: 18
v_gene: TRBV7-8
CDR3nt: TGTGCCAGCAGCTTAGCGTATAGGCTAGCGGGGACCTACAATGAGCAGTTCTTC
CDR3aa: CASSLAYRLAGTYNEQFF

abundance: -
j_gene: TRBJ1-3
d_gene: -
len: 13
v_gene: TRBV30
CDR3nt: TGTGCCTGGGGGCGGGGGGCTGGAAACACCATATATTTT
CDR3aa: CAWGRGAGNTIYF

abundance: -
j_gene: TRBJ2-1
d_gene: TRBD2
len: 17
v_gene: TRBV9
CDR3nt: TGTGCCAGCAGCGTAGTCCCCAGCGGGGGGGCCTACAATGAGCAGTTCTTC
CDR3aa: CASSVVPSGGAYNEQFF

abundance: -
j_gene: TRBJ1-1
d_gene: -
len: 16
v_gene: TRBV28
CDR3nt: TGTGCCAGCACGACAGGTGGGGAGAGGTTGAGCACTGAAGCTTTCTTT
CDR3aa: CASTTGGERLSTEAFF

abundance: few
j_gene: TRBJ1-4
d_gene: -
len: 15
v_gene: TRBV6-5
CDR3nt: TGTGCCAGCAGTTACTCGGAAGGGGTAGGGGAAAAACTGTTTTTT
CDR3aa: CASSYSEGVGEKLFF

abundance: -
j_gene: TRBJ1-1
d_gene: TRBD1
len: 16
v_gene: TRBV27
CDR3nt: TGTGCCAGCAGTTTACAGACGACAGGGAAGGAGGCTGAAGCTTTCTTT
CDR3aa: CASSLQTTGKEAEAFF

abundance: few
j_gene: TRBJ2-1
d_gene: -
len: 18
v_gene: TRBV5-1
CDR3nt: TGCGCCAGCAGCCCGAACGGGGACTCCTGGAGCTCCTACAATGAGCAGTTCTTC
CDR3aa: CASSPNGDSWSSYNEQFF

abundance: -
j_gene: TRBJ2-7
d_gene: TRBD2
len: 17
v_gene: TRBV19
CDR3nt: TGTGCCAGTAGTATAGGTTTTGCTAGCGGGAGTTCCTACGAGCAGTACTTC
CDR3aa: CASSIGFASGSSYEQYF

abundance: few
j_gene: TRBJ1-2
d_gene: -
len: 16
v_gene: TRBV4-2
CDR3nt: -
CDR3aa: CASSQDSGTAFFGYTF

abundance: -
j_gene: TRBJ2-2
d_gene: -
len: 14
v_gene: TRBV28
CDR3nt: TGTGCCAGCAGTTTCAGAGGTGGCCACCGGGAGCTGTTTTTT
CDR3aa: CASSFRGGHRELFF

abundance: once
j_gene: TRBJ2-6
d_gene: -
len: 13
v_gene: TRBV12-3/TRBV12-4
CDR3nt: TGTGCCAGCAGTTTCGGGGGGGCCAACGTCCTGACTTTC
CDR3aa: CASSFGGANVLTF

abundance: -
j_gene: TRBJ2-3
d_gene: TRBD2
len: 16
v_gene: TRBV11-3
CDR3nt: TGTGCCAGCAGCACGGGGACTAACCCGAGGGCAGATACGCAGTATTTT
CDR3aa: CASSTGTNPRADTQYF

abundance: -
j_gene: TRBJ2-1
d_gene: TRBD2
len: 15
v_gene: TRBV6-4
CDR3nt: TGTGCCAGCAGTGTCACGGGACTAGCCTCCAATGAGCAGTTCTTC
CDR3aa: CASSVTGLASNEQFF

abundance: once
j_gene: TRBJ2-1
d_gene: TRBD2
len: 14
v_gene: TRBV10-3
CDR3nt: TGTGCCATCAGTCTAGCGGGAGCCGACAATGAGCAGTTCTTC
CDR3aa: CAISLAGADNEQFF

abundance: -
j_gene: TRBJ2-3
d_gene: TRBD2
len: 16
v_gene: TRBV15
CDR3nt: TGTGCCACCAGCAGGATTAGCGGGGGGTCGATAGATACGCAGTATTTT
CDR3aa: CATSRISGGSIDTQYF

abundance: -
j_gene: TRBJ1-2
d_gene: TRBD1
len: 15
v_gene: TRBV27
CDR3nt: TGTGCCAGCAGTCCCCGGACAGGGGGCTTGGGAGGCTACACCTTC
CDR3aa: CASSPRTGGLGGYTF

abundance: -
j_gene: TRBJ2-2
d_gene: -
len: 17
v_gene: TRBV5-1
CDR3nt: TGCGCCAGCAGCTCGGGATTTACTAGACTAAACACCGGGGAGCTGTTTTTT
CDR3aa: CASSSGFTRLNTGELFF

abundance: -
j_gene: TRBJ2-7
d_gene: TRBD1
len: 14
v_gene: TRBV2
CDR3nt: TGTGCCAGCAGGGGACAGGTTTACTCCTACGAGCAGTACTTC
CDR3aa: CASRGQVYSYEQYF

abundance: -
j_gene: TRBJ2-1
d_gene: -
len: 13
v_gene: TRBV30
CDR3nt: TGTGCCTGGAGTGGTCTCTCCTACAATGAGCAGTTCTTC
CDR3aa: CAWSGLSYNEQFF

abundance: -
j_gene: TRBJ2-7
d_gene: -
len: 15
v_gene: TRBV15
CDR3nt: TGTGCCACCAGCAGATCGGGACATTTAACCTACGAGCAGTACTTC
CDR3aa: CATSRSGHLTYEQYF

abundance: -
j_gene: TRBJ2-7
d_gene: -
len: 15
v_gene: TRBV5-1
CDR3nt: TGCGCCAGCAGCTTAGCTCCTAGCGACACCTACGAGCAGTACTTC
CDR3aa: CASSLAPSDTYEQYF

abundance: -
j_gene: TRBJ1-4
d_gene: -
len: 13
v_gene: TRBV18
CDR3nt: TGTGCCAGCTCACCAGTCCTAAATGAAAAACTGTTTTTT
CDR3aa: CASSPVLNEKLFF

abundance: once
j_gene: TRBJ1-4
d_gene: TRBD1
len: 16
v_gene: TRBV5-1
CDR3nt: TGCGCCAGCAGCTTGTCGACAGGGCAGTTTAATGAAAAACTGTTTTTT
CDR3aa: CASSLSTGQFNEKLFF

abundance: -
j_gene: TRBJ2-1
d_gene: -
len: 12
v_gene: TRBV7-9
CDR3nt: TGTGCCAGCACCTCAACAGTCAATGAGCAGTTCTTC
CDR3aa: CASTSTVNEQFF

abundance: once
j_gene: TRBJ2-3
d_gene: -
len: 13
v_gene: TRBV5-6
CDR3nt: TGTGCCAGCAGCTCCTTAAGCACAGATACGCAGTATTTT
CDR3aa: CASSSLSTDTQYF

abundance: -
j_gene: TRBJ2-7
d_gene: -
len: 15
v_gene: TRBV5-1
CDR3nt: TGCGCCAGCAGCCCGCGTACTTCCGGGACCTACGAGCAGTACTTC
CDR3aa: CASSPRTSGTYEQYF

abundance: few
j_gene: TRBJ1-1
d_gene: TRBD1
len: 13
v_gene: TRBV7-9
CDR3nt: TGTGCCAGCTGGGGACAGGGGGATACTGAAGCTTTCTTT
CDR3aa: CASWGQGDTEAFF

abundance: -
j_gene: TRBJ2-3
d_gene: -
len: 14
v_gene: TRBV5-1
CDR3nt: TGCGCCAGCAGCGCGGGACAGTCCACAGATACGCAGTATTTT
CDR3aa: CASSAGQSTDTQYF

abundance: -
j_gene: TRBJ1-2
d_gene: TRBD1
len: 15
v_gene: TRBV7-6
CDR3nt: TGTGCCAGCAGCCCACGGACAGGGGGTTACTATGGCTACACCTTC
CDR3aa: CASSPRTGGYYGYTF

abundance: -
j_gene: TRBJ2-3
d_gene: -
len: 14
v_gene: TRBV5-1
CDR3nt: TGCGCCAGCAGTGACGACAGACGCACAGATACGCAGTATTTT
CDR3aa: CASSDDRRTDTQYF

abundance: -
j_gene: TRBJ2-1
d_gene: -
len: 11
v_gene: TRBV30
CDR3nt: TGTGCCTGGAGTGTTTCGAGTGAGCAGTTCTTC
CDR3aa: CAWSVSSEQFF

abundance: -
j_gene: TRBJ2-2
d_gene: TRBD2
len: 17
v_gene: TRBV2
CDR3nt: TGTGCCAGCAGCGATGAGGGACTAGCGGTGAACACCGGGGAGCTGTTTTTT
CDR3aa: CASSDEGLAVNTGELFF

abundance: -
j_gene: TRBJ2-2
d_gene: -
len: 15
v_gene: TRBV11-3
CDR3nt: TGTGCCAGCAGCTTAGACGGAGGCAACACCGGGGAGCTGTTTTTT
CDR3aa: CASSLDGGNTGELFF

abundance: -
j_gene: TRBJ2-5
d_gene: TRBD1
len: 13
v_gene: TRBV5-4
CDR3nt: TGTGCCAGCAGCTTACAGGGGGCAGAGACCCAGTACTTC
CDR3aa: CASSLQGAETQYF

abundance: -
j_gene: TRBJ2-5
d_gene: -
len: 11
v_gene: TRBV30
CDR3nt: TGTGCCTGGAGTGAGCACGAGACCCAGTACTTC
CDR3aa: CAWSEHETQYF

abundance: -
j_gene: TRBJ1-1
d_gene: -
len: 14
v_gene: TRBV18
CDR3nt: TGTGCCAGCTCACCACCGTACAGGAACACTGAAGCTTTCTTT
CDR3aa: CASSPPYRNTEAFF

abundance: -
j_gene: TRBJ1-2
d_gene: -
len: 13
v_gene: TRBV7-9
CDR3nt: TGTGCCAGCAGCTTAGAAAGTGGCACTGGCTACACCTTC
CDR3aa: CASSLESGTGYTF

abundance: -
j_gene: TRBJ1-5
d_gene: -
len: 18
v_gene: TRBV19
CDR3nt: TGTGCCAGTAGTAGCCCGACCTCATTTGCGGGAGATAATCAGCCCCAGCATTTT
CDR3aa: CASSSPTSFAGDNQPQHF